The source of this TCR beta chain is a study of cytomegalovirus exposure and HLA in healthy donors. Findings and caveats of the study: Researchers catalogued some 160 TCR beta chains as cytomegalovirus-associated. Later work showed greater clonal expansion in HLA-associated TCR beta chains than in equally common others.

Germline V gene sequence: CDR1 KGHSH, CDR2 LQKENI. V lost 7 bases and J 7 bases, leaving 20 bases between the germline ends. The CDR3 is made up of 15 amino acids. In regard to this clone: Its antigen is as yet unknown.

Primers: 60 Vbeta forward and 13 Jbeta reverse. Sequencing was performed with immunoSEQ multiplex PCR; in TCRdb, only in-frame clones are kept and a portion is missing. The sample lists 110,000 to 150,000 clones; roughly 80% were seen once. This rearrangement joins TRBV18 to TRBJ2-1; perhaps TRBD2 as D (6 bases). The receptor's source is a middle-aged woman in good health and CMV-seropositive. Sequences were obtained from PBMCs. The CDR3 reads CASFTTTWGRNEQFF. The CDR3 DNA follows: TGTGCCAGCTTTACCACTACCTGGGGGAGGAATGAGCAGTTCTTC.